The sequence of this TCR beta chain was determined in a study of OX40 agonist ivuxolimab in advanced cancers. Study as a whole: Each patient was given ivuxolimab into a vein every 2 weeks, at 0.01 to 10 mg/kg. Study outcomes and limitations: At doses 0.1 to 3.0 mg/kg, CD4+ and CD8+ clones expanded.

As to this clone: Its target is unknown.

This CDR3 spans 14 amino acids. V was shortened by 7 bases and J by 8 bases, with 18 bases between the two germline ends. Germline values: CDR1 SEHNR, CDR2 FQNEAQ (reference sequence). Clones were read by immunoSEQ multiplex PCR, and TCRdb kept only the in-frame ones, dropping some. The repertoire includes tens of thousands of clones, around four fifths of them detected once, and roughly 2.1% sits in the top ten. This material consisted of CD4+ or CD8+ T cells sorted from blood, taken in a trial of the OX40 agonist ivuxolimab. This TCR derives from an adult with an advanced solid tumor such as melanoma, head and neck, liver or kidney cancer. The chain joins TRBV7-9 to TRBJ2-1, with D unclear. This CDR3 reads CASTQTTPGHEQFF. CDR3 in DNA: TGTGCCAGCACCCAAACTACTCCCGGGCATGAGCAGTTCTTC.